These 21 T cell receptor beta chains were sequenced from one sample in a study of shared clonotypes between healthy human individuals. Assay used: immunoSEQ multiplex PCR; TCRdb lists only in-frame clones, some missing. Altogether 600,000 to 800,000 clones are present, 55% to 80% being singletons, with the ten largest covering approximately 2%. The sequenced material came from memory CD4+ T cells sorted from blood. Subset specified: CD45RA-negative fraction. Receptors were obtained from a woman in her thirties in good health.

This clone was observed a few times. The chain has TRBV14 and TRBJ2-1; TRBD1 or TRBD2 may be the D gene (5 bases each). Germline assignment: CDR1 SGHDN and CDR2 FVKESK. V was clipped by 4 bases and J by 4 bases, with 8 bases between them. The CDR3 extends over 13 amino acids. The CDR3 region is CASSPGTYNEQFF. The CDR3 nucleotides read TGTGCCAGCAGCCCCGGGACGTACAATGAGCAGTTCTTC.

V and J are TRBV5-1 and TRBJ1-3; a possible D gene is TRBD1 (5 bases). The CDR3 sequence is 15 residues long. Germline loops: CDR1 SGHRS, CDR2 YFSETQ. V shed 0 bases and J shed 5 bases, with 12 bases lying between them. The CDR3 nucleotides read TGCGCCAGCAGCTTGGATGGGGGAAACCGAAACACCATATATTTT. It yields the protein CASSLDGGNRNTIYF.

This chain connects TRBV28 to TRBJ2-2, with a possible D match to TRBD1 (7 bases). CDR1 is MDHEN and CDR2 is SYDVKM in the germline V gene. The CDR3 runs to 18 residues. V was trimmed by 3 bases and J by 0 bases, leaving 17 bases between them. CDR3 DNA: TGTGCCAGCAGTTTCCCCAACAGGGGACTTTCGAACACCGGGGAGCTGTTTTTT. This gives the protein CASSFPNRGLSNTGELFF.

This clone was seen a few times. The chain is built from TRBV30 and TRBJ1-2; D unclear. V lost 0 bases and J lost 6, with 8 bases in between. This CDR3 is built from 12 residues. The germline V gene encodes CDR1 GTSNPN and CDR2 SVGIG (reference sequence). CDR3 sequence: CAWSVSPHGYTF. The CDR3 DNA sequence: TGTGCCTGGAGTGTTAGTCCGCATGGCTACACCTTC.

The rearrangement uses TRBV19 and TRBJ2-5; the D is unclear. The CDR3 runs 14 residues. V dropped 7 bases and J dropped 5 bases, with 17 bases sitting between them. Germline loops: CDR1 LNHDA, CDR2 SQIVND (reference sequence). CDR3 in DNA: TGTGCCAGTAAAAAGACTGGACCCCCCGAGACCCAGTACTTC. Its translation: CASKKTGPPETQYF.

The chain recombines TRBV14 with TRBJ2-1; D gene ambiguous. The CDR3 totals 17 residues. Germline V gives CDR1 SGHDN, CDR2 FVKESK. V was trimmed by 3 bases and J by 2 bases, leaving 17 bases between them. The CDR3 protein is CASSQPGSYATYNEQFF. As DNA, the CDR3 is TGTGCCAGCAGCCAGCCCGGGTCCTACGCCACCTACAATGAGCAGTTCTTC.

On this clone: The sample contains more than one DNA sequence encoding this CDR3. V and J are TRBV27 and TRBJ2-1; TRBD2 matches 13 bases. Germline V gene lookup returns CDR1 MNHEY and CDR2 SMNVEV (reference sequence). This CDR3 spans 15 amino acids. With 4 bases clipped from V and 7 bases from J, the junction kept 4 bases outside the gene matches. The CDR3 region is CASSSGLAGDNEQFF. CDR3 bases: TGTGCCAGCAGTTCAGGACTAGCGGGAGATAATGAGCAGTTCTTC.

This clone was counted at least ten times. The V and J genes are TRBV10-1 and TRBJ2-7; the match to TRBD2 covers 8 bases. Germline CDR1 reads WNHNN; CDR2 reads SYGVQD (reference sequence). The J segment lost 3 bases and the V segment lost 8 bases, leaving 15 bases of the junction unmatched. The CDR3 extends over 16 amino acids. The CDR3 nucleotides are TGCGCCAGCTCCAAAACGGGAGGGTCAGGTCTCTACGAGCAGTACTTC. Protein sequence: CASSKTGGSGLYEQYF.

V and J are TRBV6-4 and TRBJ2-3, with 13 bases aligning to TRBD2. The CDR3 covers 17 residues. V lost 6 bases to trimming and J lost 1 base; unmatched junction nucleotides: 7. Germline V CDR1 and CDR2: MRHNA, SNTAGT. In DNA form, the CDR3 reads TGTGCCAGCAGCGCCGGGACTAGCGGGACTGGCACAGATACGCAGTATTTT. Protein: CASSAGTSGTGTDTQYF.

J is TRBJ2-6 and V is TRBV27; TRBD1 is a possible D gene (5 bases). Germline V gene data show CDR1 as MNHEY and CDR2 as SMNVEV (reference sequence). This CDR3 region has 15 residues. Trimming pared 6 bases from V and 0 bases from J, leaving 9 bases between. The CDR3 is CASRRQSSGANVLTF. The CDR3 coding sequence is TGTGCCAGCAGGAGACAGAGCTCTGGGGCCAACGTCCTGACTTTC.

The CDR3 region is CASSMDTGELFF. Here the CDR3 DNA reads TGTGCCAGCAGCATGGACACCGGGGAGCTGTTTTTT. The rearrangement joins TRBV5-4 to TRBJ2-2; D not certain. Per germline, CDR1 SGHNT and CDR2 YYREEE (reference sequence). The CDR3 runs 12 residues. V was shortened by 4 bases and J by 3 bases, with 4 bases between the two germline ends.

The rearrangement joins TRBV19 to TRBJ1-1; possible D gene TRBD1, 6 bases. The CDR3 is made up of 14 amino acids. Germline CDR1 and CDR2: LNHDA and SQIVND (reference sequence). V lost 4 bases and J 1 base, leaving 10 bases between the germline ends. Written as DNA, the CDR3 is TGTGCCAGTAGTAGAATGGGACAGAACACTGAAGCTTTCTTT. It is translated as CASSRMGQNTEAFF.

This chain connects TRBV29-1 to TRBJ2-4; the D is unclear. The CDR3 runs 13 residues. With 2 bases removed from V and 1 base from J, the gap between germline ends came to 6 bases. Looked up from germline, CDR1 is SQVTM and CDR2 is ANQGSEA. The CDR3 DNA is TGCAGCGTTGAATTGAGCGCCAAAAACATTCAGTACTTC. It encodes CSVELSAKNIQYF.

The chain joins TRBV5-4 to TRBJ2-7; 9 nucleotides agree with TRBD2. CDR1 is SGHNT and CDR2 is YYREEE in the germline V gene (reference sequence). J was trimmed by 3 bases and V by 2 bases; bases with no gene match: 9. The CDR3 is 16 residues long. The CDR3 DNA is TGTGCCAGCAGCTTTTGGCTAGCGGGAAACCACTACGAGCAGTACTTC. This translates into CASSFWLAGNHYEQYF.

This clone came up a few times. CDR3 nucleotides: TGTGCCAGCAGTGAGCAGGGACAGGGCCGTGGCTACACCTTC. This codes for CASSEQGQGRGYTF. The gene calls are TRBV2 and TRBJ1-2; 9 bases fit TRBD1. Trimming removed 3 bases from V and 7 bases from J; junction bases left unmatched: 6. In germline, CDR1 is SNHLY, CDR2 FYNNEI. This CDR3 contains 14 residues. The full variable domain, with the rest looked up from reference TRBV2 and TRBJ1-2, is EPEVTQTPSHQVTQMGQEVILRCVPISNHLYFYWYRQILGQKVEFLVSFYNNEISEKSEIFDDQFSVERPDGSNFTLKIRSTKLEDSAMYFCASSEQGQGRGYTFGSGTRLTVV.

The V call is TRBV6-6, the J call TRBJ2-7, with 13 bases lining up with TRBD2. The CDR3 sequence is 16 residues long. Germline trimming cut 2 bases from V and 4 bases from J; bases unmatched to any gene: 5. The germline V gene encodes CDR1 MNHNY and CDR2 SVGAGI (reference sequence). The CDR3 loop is CASSYQGTSGKYEQYF. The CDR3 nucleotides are TGTGCCAGCAGTTACCAGGGGACTAGCGGGAAATACGAGCAGTACTTC.

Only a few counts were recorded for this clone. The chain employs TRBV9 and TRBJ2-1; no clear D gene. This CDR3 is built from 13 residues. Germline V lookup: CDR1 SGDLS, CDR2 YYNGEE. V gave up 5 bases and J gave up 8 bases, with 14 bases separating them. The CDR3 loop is CASSSLVTHEQFF. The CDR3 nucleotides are TGTGCCAGCAGTTCGCTAGTGACCCATGAGCAGTTCTTC.

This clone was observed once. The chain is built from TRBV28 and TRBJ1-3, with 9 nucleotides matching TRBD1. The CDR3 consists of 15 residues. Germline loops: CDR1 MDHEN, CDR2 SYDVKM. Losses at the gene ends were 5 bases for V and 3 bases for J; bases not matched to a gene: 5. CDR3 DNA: TGTGCCAGCAGTCCGACAGGGGGAGTTGGAAACACCATATATTTT. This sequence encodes CASSPTGGVGNTIYF.

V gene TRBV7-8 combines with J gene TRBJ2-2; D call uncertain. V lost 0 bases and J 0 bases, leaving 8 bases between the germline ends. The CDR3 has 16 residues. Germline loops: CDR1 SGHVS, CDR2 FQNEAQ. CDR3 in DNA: TGTGCCAGCAGCTTAGCCGCGGTAACGAACACCGGGGAGCTGTTTTTT. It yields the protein CASSLAAVTNTGELFF.

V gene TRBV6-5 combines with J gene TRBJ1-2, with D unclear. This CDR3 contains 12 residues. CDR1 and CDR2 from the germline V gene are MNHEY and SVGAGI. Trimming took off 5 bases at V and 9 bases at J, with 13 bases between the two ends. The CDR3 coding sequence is TGTGCCAGCAGTACAGCGGAATCAAGCTACACCTTC. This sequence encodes CASSTAESSYTF.

DNA of the CDR3: TGCGCCAGCAGCTTGTACCCCGCACAGCAGCAGTTCTTC. Translation gives CASSLYPAQQQFF. This sequence joins TRBV5-1 and TRBJ2-1; D call uncertain. The CDR3 has 13 amino acids. With 1 base removed from V and 11 bases from J, the gap between germline ends came to 13 bases. Germline-derived CDR1 and CDR2 are SGHRS and YFSETQ. The complete variable domain, with remaining parts taken from reference TRBV5-1 and TRBJ2-1, reads KAGVTQTPRYLIKTRGQQVTLSCSPISGHRSVSWYQQTPGQGLQFLFEYFSETQRNKGNFPGRFSGRQFSNSRSEMNVSTLELGDSALYLCASSLYPAQQQFFGPGTRLTVL.